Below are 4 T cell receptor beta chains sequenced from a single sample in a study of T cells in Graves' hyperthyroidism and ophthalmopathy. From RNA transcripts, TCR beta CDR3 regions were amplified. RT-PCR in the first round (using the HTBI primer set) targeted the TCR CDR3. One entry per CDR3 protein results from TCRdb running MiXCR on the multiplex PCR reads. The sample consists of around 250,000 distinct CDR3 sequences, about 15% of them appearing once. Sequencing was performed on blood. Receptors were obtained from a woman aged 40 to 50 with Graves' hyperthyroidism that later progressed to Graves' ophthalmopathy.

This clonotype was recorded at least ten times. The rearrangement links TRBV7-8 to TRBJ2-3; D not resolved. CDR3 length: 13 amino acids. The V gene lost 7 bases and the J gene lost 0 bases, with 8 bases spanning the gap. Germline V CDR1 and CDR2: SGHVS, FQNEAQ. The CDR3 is CASTVHSTDTQYF. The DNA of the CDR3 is TGTGCCAGCACCGTACACAGCACAGATACGCAGTATTTT.

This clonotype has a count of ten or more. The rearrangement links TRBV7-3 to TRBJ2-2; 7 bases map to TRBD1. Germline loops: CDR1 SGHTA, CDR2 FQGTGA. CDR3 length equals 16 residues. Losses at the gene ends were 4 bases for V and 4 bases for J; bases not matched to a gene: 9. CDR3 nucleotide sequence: TGTGCCAGCAGCTCAGGGGACAGCTCGGGCACCGGGGAGCTGTTTTTT. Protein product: CASSSGDSSGTGELFF.

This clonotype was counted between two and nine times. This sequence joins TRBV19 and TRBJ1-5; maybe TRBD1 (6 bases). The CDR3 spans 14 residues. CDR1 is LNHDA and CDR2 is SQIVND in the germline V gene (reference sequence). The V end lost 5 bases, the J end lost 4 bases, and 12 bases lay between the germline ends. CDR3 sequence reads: CASSPGTTNQPQHF. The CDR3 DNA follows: TGTGCCAGTAGTCCCGGGACAACAAATCAGCCCCAGCATTTT.

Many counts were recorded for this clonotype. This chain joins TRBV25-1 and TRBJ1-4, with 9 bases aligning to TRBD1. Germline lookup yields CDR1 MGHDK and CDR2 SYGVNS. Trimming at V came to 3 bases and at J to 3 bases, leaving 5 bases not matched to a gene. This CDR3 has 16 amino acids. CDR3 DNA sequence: TGTGCCAGCAGTGACTTTAACAGGGGGCCTAATGAAAAACTGTTTTTT. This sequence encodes CASSDFNRGPNEKLFF.